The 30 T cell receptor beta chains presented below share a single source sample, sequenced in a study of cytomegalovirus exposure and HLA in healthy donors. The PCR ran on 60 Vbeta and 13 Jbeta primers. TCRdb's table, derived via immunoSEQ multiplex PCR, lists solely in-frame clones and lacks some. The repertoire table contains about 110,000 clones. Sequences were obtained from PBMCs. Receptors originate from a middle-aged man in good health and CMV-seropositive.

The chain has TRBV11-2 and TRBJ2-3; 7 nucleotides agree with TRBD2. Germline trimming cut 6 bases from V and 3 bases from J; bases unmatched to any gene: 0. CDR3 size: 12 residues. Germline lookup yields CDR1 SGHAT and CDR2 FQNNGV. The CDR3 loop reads CASRGGTDTQYF. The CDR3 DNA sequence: TGTGCCAGCAGGGGGGGGACAGATACGCAGTATTTT. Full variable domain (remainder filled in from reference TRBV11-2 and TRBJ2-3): EAGVAQSPRYKIIEKRQSVAFWCNPISGHATLYWYQQILGQGPKLLIQFQNNGVVDDSQLPKDRFSAERLKGVDSTLKIQPAKLEDSAVYLCASRGGTDTQYFGPGTRLTVL.

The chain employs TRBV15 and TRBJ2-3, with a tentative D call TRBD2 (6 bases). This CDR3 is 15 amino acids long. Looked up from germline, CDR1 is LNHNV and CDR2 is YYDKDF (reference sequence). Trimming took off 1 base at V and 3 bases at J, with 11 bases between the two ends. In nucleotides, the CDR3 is TGTGCCACCAGCAGAGTTCGGGGAGGAACAGATACGCAGTATTTT. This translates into CATSRVRGGTDTQYF.

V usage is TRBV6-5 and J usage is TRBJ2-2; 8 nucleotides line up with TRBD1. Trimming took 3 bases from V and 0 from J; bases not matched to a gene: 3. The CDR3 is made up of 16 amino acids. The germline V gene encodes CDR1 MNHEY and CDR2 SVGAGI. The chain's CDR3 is CASSYGQGTNTGELFF. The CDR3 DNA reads TGTGCCAGCAGTTATGGACAGGGAACGAACACCGGGGAGCTGTTTTTT.

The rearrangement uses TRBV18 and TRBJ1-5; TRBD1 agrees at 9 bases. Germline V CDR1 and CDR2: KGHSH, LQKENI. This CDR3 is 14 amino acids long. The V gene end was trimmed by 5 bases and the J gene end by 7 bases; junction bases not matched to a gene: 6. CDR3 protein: CASSSLGTGQPQHF. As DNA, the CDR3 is TGTGCCAGCTCATCTTTGGGGACAGGGCAGCCCCAGCATTTT.

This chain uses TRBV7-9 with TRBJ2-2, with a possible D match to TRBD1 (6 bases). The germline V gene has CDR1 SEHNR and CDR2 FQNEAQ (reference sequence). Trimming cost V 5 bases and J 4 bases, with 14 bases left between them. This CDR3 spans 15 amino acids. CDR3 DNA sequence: TGTGCCAGCAGCAAGCATACAGGGTCCACCGGGGAGCTGTTTTTT. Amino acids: CASSKHTGSTGELFF. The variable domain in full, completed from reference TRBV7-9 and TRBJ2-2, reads DTGVSQNPRHKITKRGQNVTFRCDPISEHNRLYWYRQTLGQGPEFLTYFQNEAQLEKSRLLSDRFSAERPKGSFSTLEIQRTEQGDSAMYLCASSKHTGSTGELFFGEGSRLTVL.

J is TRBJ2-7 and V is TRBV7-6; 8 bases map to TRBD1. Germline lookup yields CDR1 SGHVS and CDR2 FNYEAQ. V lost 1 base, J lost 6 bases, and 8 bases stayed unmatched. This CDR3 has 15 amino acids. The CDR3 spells CASSLGTGGGLEQYF. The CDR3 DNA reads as TGTGCCAGCAGCTTAGGAACAGGGGGTGGCCTCGAGCAGTACTTC.

CDR3 sequence: CATSRTGTREGQYF. The CDR3 nucleotides read TGTGCCACCAGCAGGACCGGGACCCGGGAGGGGCAGTATTTT. The J gene is TRBJ2-3, the V gene TRBV15, with 8 bases lining up with TRBD2. In germline, CDR1 is LNHNV, CDR2 YYDKDF (reference sequence). Trimming at V came to 3 bases and at J to 11 bases, leaving 10 bases not matched to a gene. The CDR3 has 14 residues.

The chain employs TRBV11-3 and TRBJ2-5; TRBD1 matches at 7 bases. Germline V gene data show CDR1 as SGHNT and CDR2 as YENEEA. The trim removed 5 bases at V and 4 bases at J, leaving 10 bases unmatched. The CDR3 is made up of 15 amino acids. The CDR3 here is CASSLHGQAGETQYF. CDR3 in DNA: TGTGCCAGCAGCCTCCACGGACAGGCTGGAGAGACCCAGTACTTC.

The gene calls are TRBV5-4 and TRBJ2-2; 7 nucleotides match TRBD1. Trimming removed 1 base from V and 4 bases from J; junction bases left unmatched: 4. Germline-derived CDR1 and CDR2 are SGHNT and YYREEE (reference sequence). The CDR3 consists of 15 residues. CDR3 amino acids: CASSLPTGVTGELFF. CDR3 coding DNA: TGTGCCAGCAGCTTGCCAACAGGGGTCACCGGGGAGCTGTTTTTT.

The CDR3 loop reads CASSTTGWDLSYEQYF. The CDR3 nucleotides read TGTGCCAGCAGCACGACAGGGTGGGATTTGTCCTACGAGCAGTACTTC. The chain employs TRBV6-6 and TRBJ2-7; 7 bases map to TRBD1. From germline, CDR1 is MNHNY and CDR2 SVGAGI (reference sequence). This CDR3 has 16 residues. J gave up 1 base and V 6 bases, and 12 bases lay outside the gene matches.

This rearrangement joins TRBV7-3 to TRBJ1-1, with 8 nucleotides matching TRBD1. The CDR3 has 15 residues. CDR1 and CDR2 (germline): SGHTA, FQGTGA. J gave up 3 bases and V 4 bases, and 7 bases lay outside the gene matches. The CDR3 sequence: CASSSKTGADTEAFF. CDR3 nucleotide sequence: TGTGCCAGCAGCTCCAAGACAGGGGCCGACACTGAAGCTTTCTTT.

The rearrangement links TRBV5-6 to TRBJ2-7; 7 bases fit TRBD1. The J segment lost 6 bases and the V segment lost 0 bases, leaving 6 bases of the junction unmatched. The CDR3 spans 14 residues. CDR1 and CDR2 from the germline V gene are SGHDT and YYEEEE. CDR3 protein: CASSLAGGSGEQYF. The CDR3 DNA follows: TGTGCCAGCAGCTTGGCAGGGGGATCGGGCGAGCAGTACTTC.

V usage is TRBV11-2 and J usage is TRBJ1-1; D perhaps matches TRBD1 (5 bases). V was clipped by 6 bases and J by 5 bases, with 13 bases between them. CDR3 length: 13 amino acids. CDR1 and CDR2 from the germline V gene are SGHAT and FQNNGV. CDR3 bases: TGTGCCAGCAGTTTTCAAGGGGCGACTGAAGCTTTCTTT. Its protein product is CASSFQGATEAFF.

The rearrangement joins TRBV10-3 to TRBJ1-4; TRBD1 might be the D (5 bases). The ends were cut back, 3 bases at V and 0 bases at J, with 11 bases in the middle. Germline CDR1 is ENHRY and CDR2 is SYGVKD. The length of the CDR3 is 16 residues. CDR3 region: CAISDGGDATNEKLFF. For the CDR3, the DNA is TGTGCCATCAGTGATGGGGGGGACGCAACTAATGAAAAACTGTTTTTT.

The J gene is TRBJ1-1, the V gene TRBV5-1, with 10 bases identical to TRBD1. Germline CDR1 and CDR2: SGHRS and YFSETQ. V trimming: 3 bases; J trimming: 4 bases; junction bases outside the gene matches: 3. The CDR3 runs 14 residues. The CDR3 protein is CASSSGQGSTEAFF. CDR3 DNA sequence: TGCGCCAGCAGCTCGGGACAGGGGAGCACTGAAGCTTTCTTT. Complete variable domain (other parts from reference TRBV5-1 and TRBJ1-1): KAGVTQTPRYLIKTRGQQVTLSCSPISGHRSVSWYQQTPGQGLQFLFEYFSETQRNKGNFPGRFSGRQFSNSRSEMNVSTLELGDSALYLCASSSGQGSTEAFFGQGTRLTVV.

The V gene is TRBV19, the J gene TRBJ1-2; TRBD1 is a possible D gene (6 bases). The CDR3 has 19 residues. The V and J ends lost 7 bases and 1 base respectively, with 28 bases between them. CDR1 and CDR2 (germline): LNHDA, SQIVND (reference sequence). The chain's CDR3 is CASTHPDSTRADFNYGYTF. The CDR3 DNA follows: TGTGCCAGTACCCATCCGGACAGCACTAGGGCCGACTTTAACTATGGCTACACCTTC.

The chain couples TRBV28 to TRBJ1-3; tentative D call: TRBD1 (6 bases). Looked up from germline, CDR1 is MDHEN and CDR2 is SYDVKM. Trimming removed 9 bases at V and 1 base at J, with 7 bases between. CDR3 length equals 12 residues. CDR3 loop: CASTGSGNTIYF. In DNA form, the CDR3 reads TGTGCCAGTACAGGGTCTGGAAACACCATATATTTT. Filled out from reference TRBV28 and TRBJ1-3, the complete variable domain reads DVKVTQSSRYLVKRTGEKVFLECVQDMDHENMFWYRQDPGLGLRLIYFSYDVKMKEKGDIPEGYSVSREKKERFSLILESASTNQTSMYLCASTGSGNTIYFGEGSWLTVV.

The CDR3: CASRRGENQPQHF. The CDR3 coding sequence is TGTGCCAGCAGGCGGGGCGAGAATCAGCCCCAGCATTTT. The V call is TRBV2, the J call TRBJ1-5, with D tentatively TRBD1 (5 bases). The CDR3 extends over 13 amino acids. In germline, CDR1 is SNHLY, CDR2 FYNNEI. Trimming left V 6 bases short and J 4 bases short, with 10 bases between. The whole variable domain, remainder taken from reference TRBV2 and TRBJ1-5, is EPEVTQTPSHQVTQMGQEVILRCVPISNHLYFYWYRQILGQKVEFLVSFYNNEISEKSEIFDDQFSVERPDGSNFTLKIRSTKLEDSAMYFCASRRGENQPQHFGDGTRLSIL.

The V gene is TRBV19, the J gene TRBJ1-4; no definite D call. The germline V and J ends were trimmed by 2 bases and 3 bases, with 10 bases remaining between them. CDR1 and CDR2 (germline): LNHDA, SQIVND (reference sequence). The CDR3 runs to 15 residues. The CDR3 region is CASSIIGLSNEKLFF. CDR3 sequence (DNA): TGTGCCAGTAGTATAATCGGGTTGTCTAATGAAAAACTGTTTTTT.

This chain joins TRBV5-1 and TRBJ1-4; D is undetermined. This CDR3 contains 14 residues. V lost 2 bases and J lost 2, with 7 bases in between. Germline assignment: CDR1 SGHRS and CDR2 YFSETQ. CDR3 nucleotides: TGCGCCAGCAGCTTAGGGAGTACTAATGAAAAACTGTTTTTT. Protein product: CASSLGSTNEKLFF.

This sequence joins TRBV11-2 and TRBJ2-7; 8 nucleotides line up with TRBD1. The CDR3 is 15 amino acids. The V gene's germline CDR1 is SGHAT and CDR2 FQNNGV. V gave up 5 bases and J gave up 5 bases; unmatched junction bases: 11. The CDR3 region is CASSHWRTGWDEQYF. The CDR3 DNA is TGTGCCAGCAGCCACTGGCGGACAGGGTGGGACGAGCAGTACTTC.

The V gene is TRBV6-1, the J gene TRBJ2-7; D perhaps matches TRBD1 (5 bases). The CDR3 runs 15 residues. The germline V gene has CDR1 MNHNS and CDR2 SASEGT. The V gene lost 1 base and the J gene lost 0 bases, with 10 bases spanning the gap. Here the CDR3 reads CASSEGWTYSYEQYF. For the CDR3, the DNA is TGTGCCAGCAGTGAAGGGTGGACATACTCCTACGAGCAGTACTTC.

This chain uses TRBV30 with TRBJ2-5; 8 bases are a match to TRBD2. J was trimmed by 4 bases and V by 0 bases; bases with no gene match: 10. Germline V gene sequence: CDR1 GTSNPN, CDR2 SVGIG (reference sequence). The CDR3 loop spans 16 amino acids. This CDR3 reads CAWSVLSGGPGETQYF. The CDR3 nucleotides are TGTGCCTGGAGTGTATTGTCGGGAGGGCCTGGAGAGACCCAGTACTTC.

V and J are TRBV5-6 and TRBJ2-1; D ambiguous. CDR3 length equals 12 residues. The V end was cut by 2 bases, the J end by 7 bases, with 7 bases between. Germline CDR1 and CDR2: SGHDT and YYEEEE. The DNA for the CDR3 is TGTGCCAGCAGCTTTTCTAGGAATGAGCAGTTCTTC. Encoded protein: CASSFSRNEQFF.

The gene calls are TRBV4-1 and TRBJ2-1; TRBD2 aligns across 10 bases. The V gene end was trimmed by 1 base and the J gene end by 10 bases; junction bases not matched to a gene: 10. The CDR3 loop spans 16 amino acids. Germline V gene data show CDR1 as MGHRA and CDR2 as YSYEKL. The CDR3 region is CASSQGPSGSLYEQFF. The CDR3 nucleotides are TGCGCCAGCAGCCAAGGTCCTAGCGGGAGTCTATACGAGCAGTTCTTC.

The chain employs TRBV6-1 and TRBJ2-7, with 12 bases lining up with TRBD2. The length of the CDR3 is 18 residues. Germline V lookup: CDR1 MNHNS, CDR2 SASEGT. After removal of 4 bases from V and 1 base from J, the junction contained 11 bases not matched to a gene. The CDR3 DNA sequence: TGTGCCAGCAGTGTACGGGCTAGCGGGAGGGCCACTTCCTACGAGCAGTACTTC. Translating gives CASSVRASGRATSYEQYF.

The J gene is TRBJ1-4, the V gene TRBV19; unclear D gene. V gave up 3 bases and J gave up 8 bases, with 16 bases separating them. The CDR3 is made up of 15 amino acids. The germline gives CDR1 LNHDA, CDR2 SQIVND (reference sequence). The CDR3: CASSISQVGQEKLFF. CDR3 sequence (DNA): TGTGCCAGTAGTATCAGCCAGGTTGGCCAAGAAAAACTGTTTTTT.

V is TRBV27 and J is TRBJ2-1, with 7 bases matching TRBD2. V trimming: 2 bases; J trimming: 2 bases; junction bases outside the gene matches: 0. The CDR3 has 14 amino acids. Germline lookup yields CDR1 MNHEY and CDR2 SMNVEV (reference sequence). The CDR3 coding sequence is TGTGCCAGCAGTTTAGCGGGAGCCTACAATGAGCAGTTCTTC. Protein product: CASSLAGAYNEQFF.

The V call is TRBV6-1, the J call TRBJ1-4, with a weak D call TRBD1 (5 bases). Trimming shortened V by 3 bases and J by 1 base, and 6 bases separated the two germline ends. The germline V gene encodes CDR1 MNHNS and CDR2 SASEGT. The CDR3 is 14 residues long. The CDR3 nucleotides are TGTGCCAGCAGTGAGACAGTAACTAATGAAAAACTGTTTTTT. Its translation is CASSETVTNEKLFF.

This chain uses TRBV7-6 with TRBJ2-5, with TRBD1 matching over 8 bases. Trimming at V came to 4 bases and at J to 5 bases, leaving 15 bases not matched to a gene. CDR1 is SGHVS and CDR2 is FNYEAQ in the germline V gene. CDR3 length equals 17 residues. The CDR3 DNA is TGTGCCAGCAGCTCCCGAATAGCAGACAGGGGAGAGGAGACCCAGTACTTC. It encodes CASSSRIADRGEETQYF. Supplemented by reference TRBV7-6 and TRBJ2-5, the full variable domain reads GAGVSQSPRYKVTKRGQDVALRCDPISGHVSLYWYRQALGQGPEFLTYFNYEAQQDKSGLPNDRFSAERPEGSISTLTIQRTEQRDSAMYRCASSSRIADRGEETQYFGPGTRLLVL.